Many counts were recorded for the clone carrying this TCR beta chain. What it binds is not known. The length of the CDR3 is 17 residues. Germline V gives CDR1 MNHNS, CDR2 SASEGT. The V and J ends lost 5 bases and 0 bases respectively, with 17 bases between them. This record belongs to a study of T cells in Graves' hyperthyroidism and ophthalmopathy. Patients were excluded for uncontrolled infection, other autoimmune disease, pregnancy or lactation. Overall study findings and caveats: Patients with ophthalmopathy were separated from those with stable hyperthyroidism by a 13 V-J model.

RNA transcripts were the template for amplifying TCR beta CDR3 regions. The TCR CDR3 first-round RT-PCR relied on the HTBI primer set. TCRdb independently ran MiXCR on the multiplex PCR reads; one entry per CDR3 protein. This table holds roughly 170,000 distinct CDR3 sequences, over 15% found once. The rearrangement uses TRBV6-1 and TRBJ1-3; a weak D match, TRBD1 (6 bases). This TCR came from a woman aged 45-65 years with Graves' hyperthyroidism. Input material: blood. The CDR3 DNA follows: TGTGCCAGCAGTCGACAGGTAGAACCCTCCTCTGGAAACACCATATATTTT. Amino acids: CASSRQVEPSSGNTIYF.